The T cell receptor beta chain described here comes from a study of blood T cells in healthy people across ages. Sample donors were healthy Caucasian individuals that came from Russia, aged 6 to 90. As for this clonotype: Its antigen remains unidentified.

This CDR3 has 17 amino acids. Trimming shortened V by 3 bases and J by 4 bases, and 18 bases separated the two germline ends. Study-level results: Donors of long life had a larger count of naive CD4+ cells and greater diversity than aged donors.

The second PCR ran roughly 6 to 11 cycles with a sample-barcoded 5' primer and J-beta primers. Individual samples furnished no less than 3 million CDR3-containing paired-end reads apiece. TCRdb itself ran the 5' RACE reads through MiXCR, one entry per CDR3 protein. The sample contains hundreds of thousands of distinct CDR3 sequences, under 65% of which appear only once. V is TRBV12-3 or TRBV12-4 and J is TRBJ2-2; the D gene is possibly TRBD2 (6 bases). The sequencing sample was made of blood. The origin of this receptor is an elderly woman in good health. The DNA for the CDR3 is TGTGCCAGCAGTTTCCGCTGGAGGGAATTATCCACCGGGGAGCTGTTTTTT. It translates to CASSFRWRELSTGELFF.